This TCR beta chain came from a study of low-dose radiotherapy and immunotherapy resistance in tumors. Study details: Cohort 1 was treated with 0.5 Gy per fraction at 2-week intervals, amounting to 6.5 Gy overall. Every six weeks patients received intravenous ipilimumab 1 mg/kg, and every two weeks they received intravenous nivolumab 240 mg.

The time point is: after trial treatment. The treatment denotes: LDRT plus nivolumab, ipilimumab, low-dose cyclophosphamide and aspirin (RACIN trial). In the RACIN dose-escalation trial, donors got nivolumab plus ipilimumab with aspirin, cyclophosphamide and radiotherapy. Trimming removed 1 base from V and 3 bases from J; junction bases left unmatched: 8. This CDR3 has 17 residues. Germline CDR1 SGHTA, CDR2 FQGNSA. With TRAV- and TRBV-specific primers, first-strand cDNA was made, covering the alpha and beta chains. With a V-primer adapter and a constant-region primer, TCRs were amplified for roughly 21 PCR cycles. Amplification of the isolated mRNA used in vitro transcription. TCRdb processed the reads anew with MiXCR; each CDR3 protein has one entry. The data contain tens of thousands of distinct CDR3 sequences, 15% to 20% of them singletons. This clonotype has a count of ten or more.

The sequence was collected from a male donor with prostate cancer. The sequences come from PBMCs, collected after low-dose radiotherapy plus immunotherapy. The chain employs TRBV7-2 and TRBJ2-7; 11 bases line up with TRBD2. The CDR3 protein is CASSLVTGLAGGYEQYF. The DNA for the CDR3 is TGTGCCAGCAGCTTAGTCACCGGCCTAGCGGGAGGCTACGAGCAGTACTTC.